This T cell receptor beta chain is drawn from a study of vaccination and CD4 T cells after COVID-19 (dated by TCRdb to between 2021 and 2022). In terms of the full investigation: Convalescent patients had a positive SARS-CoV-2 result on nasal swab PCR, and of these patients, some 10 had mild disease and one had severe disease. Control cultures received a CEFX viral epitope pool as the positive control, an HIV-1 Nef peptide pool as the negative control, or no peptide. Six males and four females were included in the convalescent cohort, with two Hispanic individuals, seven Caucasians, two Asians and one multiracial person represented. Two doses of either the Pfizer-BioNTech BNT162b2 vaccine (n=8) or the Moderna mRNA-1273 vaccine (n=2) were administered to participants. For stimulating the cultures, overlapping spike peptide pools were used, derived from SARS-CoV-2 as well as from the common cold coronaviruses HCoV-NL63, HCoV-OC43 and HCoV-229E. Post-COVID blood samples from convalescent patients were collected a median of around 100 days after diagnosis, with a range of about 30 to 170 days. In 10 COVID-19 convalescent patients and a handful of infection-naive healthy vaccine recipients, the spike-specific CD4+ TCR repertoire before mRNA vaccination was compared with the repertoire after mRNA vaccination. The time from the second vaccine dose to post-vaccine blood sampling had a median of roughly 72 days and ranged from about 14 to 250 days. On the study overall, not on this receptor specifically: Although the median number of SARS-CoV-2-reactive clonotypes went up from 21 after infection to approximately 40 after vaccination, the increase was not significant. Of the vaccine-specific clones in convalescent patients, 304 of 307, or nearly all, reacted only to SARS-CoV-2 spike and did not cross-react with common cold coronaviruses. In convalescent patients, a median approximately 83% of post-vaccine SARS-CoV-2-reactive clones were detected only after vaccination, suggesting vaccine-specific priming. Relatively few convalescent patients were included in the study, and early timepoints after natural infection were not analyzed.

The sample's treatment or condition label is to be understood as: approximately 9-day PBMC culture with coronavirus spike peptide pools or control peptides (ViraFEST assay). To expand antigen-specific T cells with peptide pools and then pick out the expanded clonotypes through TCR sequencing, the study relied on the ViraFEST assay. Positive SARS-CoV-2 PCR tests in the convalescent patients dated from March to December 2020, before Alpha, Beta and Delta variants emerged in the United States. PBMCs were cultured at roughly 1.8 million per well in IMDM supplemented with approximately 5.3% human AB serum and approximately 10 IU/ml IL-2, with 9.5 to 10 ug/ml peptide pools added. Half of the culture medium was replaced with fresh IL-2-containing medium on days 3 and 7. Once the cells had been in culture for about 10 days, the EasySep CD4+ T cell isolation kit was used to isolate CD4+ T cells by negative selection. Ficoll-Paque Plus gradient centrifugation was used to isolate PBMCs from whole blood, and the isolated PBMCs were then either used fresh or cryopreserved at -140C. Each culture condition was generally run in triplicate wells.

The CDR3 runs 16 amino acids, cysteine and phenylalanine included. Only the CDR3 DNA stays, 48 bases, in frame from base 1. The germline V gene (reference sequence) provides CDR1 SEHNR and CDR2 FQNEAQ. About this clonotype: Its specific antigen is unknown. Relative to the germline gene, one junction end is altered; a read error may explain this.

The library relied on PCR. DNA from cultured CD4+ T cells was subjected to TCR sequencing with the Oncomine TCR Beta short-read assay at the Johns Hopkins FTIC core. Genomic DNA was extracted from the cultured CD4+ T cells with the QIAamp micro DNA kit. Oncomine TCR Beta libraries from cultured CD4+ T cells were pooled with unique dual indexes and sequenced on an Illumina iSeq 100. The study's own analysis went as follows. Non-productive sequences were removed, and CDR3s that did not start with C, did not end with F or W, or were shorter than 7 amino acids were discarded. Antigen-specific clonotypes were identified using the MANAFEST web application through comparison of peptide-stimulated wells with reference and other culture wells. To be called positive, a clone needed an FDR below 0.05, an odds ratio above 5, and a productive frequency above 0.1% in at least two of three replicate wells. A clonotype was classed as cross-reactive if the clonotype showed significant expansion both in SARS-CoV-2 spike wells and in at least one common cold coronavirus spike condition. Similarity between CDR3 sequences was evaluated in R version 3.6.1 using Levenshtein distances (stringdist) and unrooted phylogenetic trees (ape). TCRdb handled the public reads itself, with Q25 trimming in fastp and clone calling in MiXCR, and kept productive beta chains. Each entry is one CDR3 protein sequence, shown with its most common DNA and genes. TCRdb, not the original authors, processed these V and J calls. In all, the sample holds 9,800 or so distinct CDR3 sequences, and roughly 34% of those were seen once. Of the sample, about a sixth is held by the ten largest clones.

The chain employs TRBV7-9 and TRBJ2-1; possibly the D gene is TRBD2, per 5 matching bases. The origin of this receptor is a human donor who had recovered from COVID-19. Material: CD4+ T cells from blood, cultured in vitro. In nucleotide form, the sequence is TGTGCCAGCAGTAGGAGCGGCGGAAGCTCCCACAATAAGCAGTTCTTC. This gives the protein CASSRSGGSSHNKQFF.